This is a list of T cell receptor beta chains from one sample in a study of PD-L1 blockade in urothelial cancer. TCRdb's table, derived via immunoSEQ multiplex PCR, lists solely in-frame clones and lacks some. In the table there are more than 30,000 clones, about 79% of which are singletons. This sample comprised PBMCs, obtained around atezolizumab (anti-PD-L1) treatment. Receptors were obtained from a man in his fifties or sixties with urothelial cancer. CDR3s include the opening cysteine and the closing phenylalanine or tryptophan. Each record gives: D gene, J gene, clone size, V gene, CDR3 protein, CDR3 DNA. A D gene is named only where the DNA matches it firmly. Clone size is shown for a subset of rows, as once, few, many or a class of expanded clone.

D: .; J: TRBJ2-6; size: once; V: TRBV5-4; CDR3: CASSLEHSGANVLTF; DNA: TGTGCCAGCAGCTTGGAACACTCTGGGGCCAACGTCCTGACTTTC
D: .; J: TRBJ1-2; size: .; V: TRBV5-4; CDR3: CASSYFGQNYGYTF; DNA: TGTGCCAGCAGCTACTTTGGGCAGAACTATGGCTACACCTTC
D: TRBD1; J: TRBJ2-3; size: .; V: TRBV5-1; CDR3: CASRQGDSSTDTQYF; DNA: TGCGCCAGCAGACAGGGGGACTCTAGCACAGATACGCAGTATTTT
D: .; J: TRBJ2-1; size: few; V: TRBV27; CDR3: CASSLWGPLQDEQFF; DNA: TGTGCCAGCAGTTTATGGGGGCCTTTGCAGGATGAGCAGTTCTTC
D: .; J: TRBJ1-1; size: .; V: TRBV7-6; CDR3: CASSAGLRNTEAFF; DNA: TGTGCCAGCAGCGCGGGACTGCGAAACACTGAAGCTTTCTTT
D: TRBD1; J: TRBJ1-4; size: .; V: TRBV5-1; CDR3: CASSIVPGQGTAYEKLFF; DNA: TGCGCCAGCAGCATCGTCCCGGGACAGGGAACGGCATATGAAAAACTGTTTTTT
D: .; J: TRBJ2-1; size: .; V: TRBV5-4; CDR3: CASSLPRRREPYNEQFF; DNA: TGTGCCAGCAGCTTGCCAAGGCGGCGGGAACCCTACAATGAGCAGTTCTTC
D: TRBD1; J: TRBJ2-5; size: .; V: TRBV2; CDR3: CASSERGQGAETQYF; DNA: TGTGCCAGCAGTGAAAGGGGTCAGGGGGCAGAGACCCAGTACTTC
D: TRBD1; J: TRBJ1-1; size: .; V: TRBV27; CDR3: CASSWDRVVPEAFF; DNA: TGTGCCAGCAGTTGGGACAGGGTGGTCCCTGAAGCTTTCTTT
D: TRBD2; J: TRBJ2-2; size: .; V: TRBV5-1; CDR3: CASSQREGTGELFF; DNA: TGCGCCAGCAGCCAGCGGGAGGGCACCGGGGAGCTGTTTTTT
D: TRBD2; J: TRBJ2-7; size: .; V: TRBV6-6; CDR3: CASRTSGRGGGYEQYF; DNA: TGTGCCAGCCGGACTAGCGGGAGAGGGGGCGGCTACGAGCAGTACTTC
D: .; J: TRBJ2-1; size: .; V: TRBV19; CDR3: CASSIGDLGPSYNEQFF; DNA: TGTGCCAGTAGTATTGGGGACTTAGGACCGTCCTACAATGAGCAGTTCTTC
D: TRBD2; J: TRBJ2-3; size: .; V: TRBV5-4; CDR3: CASSLETSGATQYF; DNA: TGTGCCAGCAGCTTGGAAACTAGCGGAGCTACGCAGTATTTT
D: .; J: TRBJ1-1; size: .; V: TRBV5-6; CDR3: CATNTGNTEAFF; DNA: TGTGCCACTAATACAGGGAACACTGAAGCTTTCTTT
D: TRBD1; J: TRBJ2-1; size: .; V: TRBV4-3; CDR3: CASSQEQGTYNEQFF; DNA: TGCGCCAGCAGCCAAGAACAGGGGACATACAATGAGCAGTTCTTC
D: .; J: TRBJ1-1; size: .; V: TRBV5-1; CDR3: CASSLGTENMNTEAFF; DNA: TGCGCCAGCAGCTTGGGGACAGAAAACATGAACACTGAAGCTTTCTTT
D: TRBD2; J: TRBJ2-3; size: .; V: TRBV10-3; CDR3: CAGRLAGRDTQYF; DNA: TGTGCCGGAAGACTAGCGGGGAGGGATACGCAGTATTTT
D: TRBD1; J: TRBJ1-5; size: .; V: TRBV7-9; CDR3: CASDLGTGPNQPQHF; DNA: TGTGCCAGCGACCTCGGGACAGGGCCGAATCAGCCCCAGCATTTT
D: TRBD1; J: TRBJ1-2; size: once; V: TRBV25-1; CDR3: CASSPRDRGNYGYTF; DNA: TGTGCCAGCAGTCCCCGGGACAGGGGCAACTATGGCTACACCTTC
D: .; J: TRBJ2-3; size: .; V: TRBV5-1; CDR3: CASFYGRTAGVTDTQYF; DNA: TGCGCCAGCTTTTACGGCCGAACAGCCGGGGTCACAGATACGCAGTATTTT
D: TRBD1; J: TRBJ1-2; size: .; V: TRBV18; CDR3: CASSPGQETNGYTF; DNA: TGTGCCAGCTCACCAGGACAGGAGACTAATGGCTACACCTTC
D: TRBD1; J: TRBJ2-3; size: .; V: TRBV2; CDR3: CASSPGTGVIADTQYF; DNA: TGTGCCAGCAGCCCCGGGACAGGGGTTATCGCAGATACGCAGTATTTT
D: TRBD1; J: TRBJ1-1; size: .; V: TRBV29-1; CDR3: CSVRQGGSTEAFF; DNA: TGCAGCGTCAGACAGGGTGGGAGCACTGAAGCTTTCTTT
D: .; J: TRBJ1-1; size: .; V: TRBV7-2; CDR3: CASSLATQMNTEAFF; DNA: TGTGCCAGCAGCTTAGCGACACAGATGAACACTGAAGCTTTCTTT
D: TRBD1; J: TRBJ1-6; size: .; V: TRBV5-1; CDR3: CASSLGTGNSPLHF; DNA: TGCGCCAGCAGCTTGGGGACAGGGAATTCACCCCTCCACTTT
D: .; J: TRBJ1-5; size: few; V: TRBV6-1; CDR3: CASSPYHGQPQHF; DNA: TGTGCCAGCAGCCCGTATCACGGGCAGCCCCAGCATTTT
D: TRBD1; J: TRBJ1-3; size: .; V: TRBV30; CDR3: CAWSHRTGNGNTIYF; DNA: TGTGCCTGGAGTCATAGGACAGGCAATGGAAACACCATATATTTT
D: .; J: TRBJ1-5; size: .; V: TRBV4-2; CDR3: CASSQDGAEGPQHF; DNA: TGTGCCAGCAGCCAAGACGGAGCTGAGGGGCCCCAGCATTTT
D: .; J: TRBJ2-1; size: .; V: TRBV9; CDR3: CASSPSPYNEQFF; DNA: TGTGCCAGCAGCCCCAGTCCCTACAATGAGCAGTTCTTC
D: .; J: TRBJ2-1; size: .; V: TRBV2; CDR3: CASSETGRGEQFF; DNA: TGTGCCAGCAGTGAGACAGGCCGGGGTGAGCAGTTCTTC
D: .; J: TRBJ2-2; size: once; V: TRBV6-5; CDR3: CASTPRAANTGELFF; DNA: TGTGCCAGCACCCCTAGAGCAGCGAACACCGGGGAGCTGTTTTTT
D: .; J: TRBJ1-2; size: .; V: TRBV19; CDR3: CASSPGFPYGYTF; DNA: TGTGCCAGTAGTCCGGGGTTCCCCTATGGCTACACCTTC
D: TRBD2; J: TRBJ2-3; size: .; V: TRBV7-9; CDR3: CASSLAGGSTVDTQYF; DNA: TGTGCCAGCAGCTTAGCCGGGGGGAGCACCGTAGATACGCAGTATTTT
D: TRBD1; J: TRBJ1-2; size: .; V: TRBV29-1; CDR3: CSVEGTGLNGYTF; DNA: TGCAGCGTTGAAGGGACAGGGTTAAATGGCTACACCTTC
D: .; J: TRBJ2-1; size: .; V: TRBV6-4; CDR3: CASSAFGGTGNNEQFF; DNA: TGTGCCAGCAGTGCCTTCGGCGGGACGGGAAACAATGAGCAGTTCTTC
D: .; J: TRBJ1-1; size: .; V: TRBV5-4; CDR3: CASSFSLAANTEAFF; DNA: TGTGCCAGCAGCTTTAGCCTCGCGGCGAACACTGAAGCTTTCTTT
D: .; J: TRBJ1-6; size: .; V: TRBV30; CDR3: CAWRPSSWRHSPLHF; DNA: TGTGCCTGGAGACCGAGTAGTTGGAGGCATTCACCCCTCCACTTT
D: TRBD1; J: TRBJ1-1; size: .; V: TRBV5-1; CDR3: CASSVNNRGPNTEAFF; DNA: TGCGCCAGCAGCGTCAACAACAGGGGGCCGAACACTGAAGCTTTCTTT
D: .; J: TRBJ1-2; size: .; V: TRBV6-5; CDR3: CASSSSSLNRGYGYTF; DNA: TGTGCCAGCAGTTCCTCCAGCCTAAACCGGGGCTATGGCTACACCTTC
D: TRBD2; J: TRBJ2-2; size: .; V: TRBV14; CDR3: CASSQEQRRLAGGTGELFF; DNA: TGTGCCAGCAGCCAAGAACAGCGACGGCTAGCGGGGGGTACCGGGGAGCTGTTTTTT
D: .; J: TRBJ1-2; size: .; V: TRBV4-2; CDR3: CASSKTEHYGYTF; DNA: TGTGCCAGCAGCAAGACAGAACACTATGGCTACACCTTC
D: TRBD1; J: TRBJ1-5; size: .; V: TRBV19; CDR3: CAANHPGRGKQPEPQHF; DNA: TGTGCCGCCAACCACCCGGGCAGGGGGAAACAGCCTGAGCCCCAGCATTTT
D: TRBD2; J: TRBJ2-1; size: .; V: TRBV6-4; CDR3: CASSDEAGGPYNEQFF; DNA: TGTGCCAGCAGTGACGAGGCGGGAGGGCCCTACAATGAGCAGTTCTTC
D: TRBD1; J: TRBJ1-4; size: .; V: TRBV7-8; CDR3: CASSTPGQGATNEKLFF; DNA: TGTGCCAGCAGCACCCCGGGACAGGGGGCTACTAATGAAAAACTGTTTTTT
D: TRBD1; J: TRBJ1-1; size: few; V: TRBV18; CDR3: CASSPEGARTEAFF; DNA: TGTGCCAGCTCACCAGAGGGGGCACGCACTGAAGCTTTCTTT
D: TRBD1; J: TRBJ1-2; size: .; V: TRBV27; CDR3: CASSLSPGQHYGYTF; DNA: TGTGCCAGCAGTTTATCTCCGGGACAGCACTATGGCTACACCTTC
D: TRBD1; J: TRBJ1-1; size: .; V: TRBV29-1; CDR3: CSVVRDSGPTEAFF; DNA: TGCAGCGTTGTAAGGGACAGTGGTCCCACTGAAGCTTTCTTT
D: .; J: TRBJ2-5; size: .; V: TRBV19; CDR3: CASSIDLSSERQETQYF; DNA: TGTGCCAGTAGTATAGATCTATCCAGCGAAAGGCAAGAGACCCAGTACTTC
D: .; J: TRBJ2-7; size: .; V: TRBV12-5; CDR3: CASGPGVRPNSYEQYF; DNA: TGTGCTAGTGGGCCAGGGGTCAGACCTAACTCCTACGAGCAGTACTTC
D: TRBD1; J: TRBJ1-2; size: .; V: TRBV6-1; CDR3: CASSEGQNYGYTF; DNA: TGTGCCAGCAGTGAGGGACAGAACTATGGCTACACCTTC
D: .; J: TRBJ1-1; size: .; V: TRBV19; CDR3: CASSIKREAFF; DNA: TGTGCCAGTAGTATAAAGAGGGAGGCTTTCTTT
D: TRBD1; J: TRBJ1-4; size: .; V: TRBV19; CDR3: CASGRDRGNEKLFF; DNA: TGTGCCAGTGGTCGGGACAGGGGTAATGAAAAACTGTTTTTT
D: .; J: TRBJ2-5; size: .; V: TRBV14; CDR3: CASSQDQGRGETQYF; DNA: TGTGCCAGCAGCCAAGATCAAGGGAGAGGAGAGACCCAGTACTTC
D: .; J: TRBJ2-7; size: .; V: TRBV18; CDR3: CASSLDRYEQYF; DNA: TGTGCCAGCTCACTCGACAGATACGAGCAGTACTTC
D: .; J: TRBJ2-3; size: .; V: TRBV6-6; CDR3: CASRSGGLGTDTQYF; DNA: TGTGCCAGCAGATCGGGGGGCCTGGGCACAGATACGCAGTATTTT
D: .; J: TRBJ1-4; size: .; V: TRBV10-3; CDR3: CAISDRDAGEKLFF; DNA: TGTGCCATCAGTGACCGAGACGCAGGGGAAAAACTGTTTTTT
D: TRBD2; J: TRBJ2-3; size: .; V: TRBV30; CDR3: CAWSAGGPSRTDTQYF; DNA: TGTGCCTGGAGCGCGGGAGGGCCTAGTCGAACAGATACGCAGTATTTT
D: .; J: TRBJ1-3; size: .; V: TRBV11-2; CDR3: CASSRRQGSGNTIYF; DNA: TGTGCCAGCAGCCGACGCCAGGGAAGTGGAAACACCATATATTTT
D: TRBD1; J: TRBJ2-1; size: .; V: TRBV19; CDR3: CASTRAGTGRYNEQFF; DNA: TGTGCCAGTACCCGCGCCGGGACAGGTCGATACAATGAGCAGTTCTTC